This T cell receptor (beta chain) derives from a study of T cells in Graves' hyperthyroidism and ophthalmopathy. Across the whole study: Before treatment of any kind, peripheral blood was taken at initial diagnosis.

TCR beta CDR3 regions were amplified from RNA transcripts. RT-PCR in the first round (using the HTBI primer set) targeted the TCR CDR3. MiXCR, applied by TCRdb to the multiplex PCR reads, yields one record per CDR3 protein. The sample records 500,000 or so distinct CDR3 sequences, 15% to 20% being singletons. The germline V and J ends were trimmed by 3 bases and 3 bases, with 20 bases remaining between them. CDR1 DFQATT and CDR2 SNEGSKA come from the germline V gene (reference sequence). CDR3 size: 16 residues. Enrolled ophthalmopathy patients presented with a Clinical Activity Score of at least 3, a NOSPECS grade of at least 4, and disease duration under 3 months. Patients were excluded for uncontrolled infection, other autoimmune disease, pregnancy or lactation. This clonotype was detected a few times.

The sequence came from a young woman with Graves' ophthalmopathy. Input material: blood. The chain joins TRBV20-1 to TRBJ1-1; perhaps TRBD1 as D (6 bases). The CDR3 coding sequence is TGCAGTGCTAGGGACCCACCTCGGGGGGCGCACACTGAAGCTTTCTTT. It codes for CSARDPPRGAHTEAFF.